This TCR beta chain was sequenced during a study of post-analysis software for immune sequencing data. Notes on the study in general: Among several TRBV segments more frequent in patients than controls were TRBV5-6, TRBV5-1 and TRBV20-1.

Prepared libraries of TCR beta cDNA carried unique molecular identifiers. A single record per CDR3 protein comes from TCRdb applying MiXCR to the PCR reads. This repertoire shows hundreds of thousands of distinct CDR3 sequences, 25% to 30% found once; its top ten account for roughly 0.57%. As regards this clonotype: The antigen is not known.

With V trimmed by 6 bases and J by 5 bases, 4 bases remained unmatched. Per the germline V gene, CDR1 is DFQATT and CDR2 is SNEGSKA (reference sequence). The length of the CDR3 is 12 residues. J is TRBJ2-3 and V is TRBV20-1, with TRBD2 identical over 8 bases. Input material: blood. The sequence was obtained from a girl between 10 and 17 years old with multiple sclerosis. DNA for the CDR3: TGCAGTGCGAGACTAGCGATAGATACGCAGTATTTT. Its translation: CSARLAIDTQYF.